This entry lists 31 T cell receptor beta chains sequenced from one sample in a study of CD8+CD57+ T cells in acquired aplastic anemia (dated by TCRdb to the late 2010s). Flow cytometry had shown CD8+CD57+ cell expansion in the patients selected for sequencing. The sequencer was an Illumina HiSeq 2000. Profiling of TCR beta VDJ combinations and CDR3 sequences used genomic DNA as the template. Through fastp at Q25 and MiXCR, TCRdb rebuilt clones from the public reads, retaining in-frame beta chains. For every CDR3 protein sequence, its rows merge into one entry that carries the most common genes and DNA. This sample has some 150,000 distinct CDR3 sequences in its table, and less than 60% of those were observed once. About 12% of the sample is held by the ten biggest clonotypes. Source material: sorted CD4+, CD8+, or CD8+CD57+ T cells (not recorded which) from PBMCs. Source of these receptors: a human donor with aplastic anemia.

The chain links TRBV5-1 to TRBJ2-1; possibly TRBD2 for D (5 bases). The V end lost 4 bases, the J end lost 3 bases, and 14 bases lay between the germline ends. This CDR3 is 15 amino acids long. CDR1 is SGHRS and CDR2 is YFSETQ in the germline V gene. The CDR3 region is CASSNLRENYNEQFF. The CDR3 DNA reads TGCGCCAGCAGCAACCTGAGGGAAAACTACAATGAGCAGTTCTTC.

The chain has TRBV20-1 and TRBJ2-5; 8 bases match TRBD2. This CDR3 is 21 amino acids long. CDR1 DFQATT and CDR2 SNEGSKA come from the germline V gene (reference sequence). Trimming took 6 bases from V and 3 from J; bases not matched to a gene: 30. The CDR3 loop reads CSAAGQGAASGSIRAEETQYF. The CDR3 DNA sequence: TGCAGTGCCGCAGGGCAGGGTGCGGCTAGCGGGTCCATCAGGGCCGAAGAGACCCAGTACTTC.

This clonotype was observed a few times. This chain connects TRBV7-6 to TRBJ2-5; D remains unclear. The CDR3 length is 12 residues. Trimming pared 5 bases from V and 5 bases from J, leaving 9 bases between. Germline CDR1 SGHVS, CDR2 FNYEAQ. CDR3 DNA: TGTGCCAGCAGCGCGCCCGGTGAGACCCAGTACTTC. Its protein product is CASSAPGETQYF. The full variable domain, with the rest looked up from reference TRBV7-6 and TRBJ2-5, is GAGVSQSPRYKVTKRGQDVALRCDPISGHVSLYWYRQALGQGPEFLTYFNYEAQQDKSGLPNDRFSAERPEGSISTLTIQRTEQRDSAMYRCASSAPGETQYFGPGTRLLVL.

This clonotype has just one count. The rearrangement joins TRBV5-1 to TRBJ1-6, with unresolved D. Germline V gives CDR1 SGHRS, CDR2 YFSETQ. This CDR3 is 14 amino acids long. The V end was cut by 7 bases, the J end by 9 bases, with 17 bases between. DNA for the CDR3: TGCGCCAGCGGCCAAGGGCAAAGTTCTTCACCCCTCCACTTT. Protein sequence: CASGQGQSSSPLHF.

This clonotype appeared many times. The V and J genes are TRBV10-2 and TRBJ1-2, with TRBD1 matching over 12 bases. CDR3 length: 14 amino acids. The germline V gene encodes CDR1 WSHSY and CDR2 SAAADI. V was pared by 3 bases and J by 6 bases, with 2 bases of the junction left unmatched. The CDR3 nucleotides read TGCGCCAGCAGTGAAGGGACAGGGGGCGATGGCTACACCTTC. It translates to CASSEGTGGDGYTF.

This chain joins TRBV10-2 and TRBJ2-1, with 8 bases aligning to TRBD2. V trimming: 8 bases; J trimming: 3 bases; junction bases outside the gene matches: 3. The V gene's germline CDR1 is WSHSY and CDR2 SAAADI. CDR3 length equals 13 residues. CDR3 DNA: TGCGCCAGCGGGGGACTAGACTACAATGAGCAGTTCTTC. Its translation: CASGGLDYNEQFF.

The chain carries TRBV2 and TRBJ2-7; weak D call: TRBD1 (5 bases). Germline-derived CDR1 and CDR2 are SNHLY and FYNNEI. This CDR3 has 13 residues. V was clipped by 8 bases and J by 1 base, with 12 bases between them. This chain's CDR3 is CASVPDTSYEQYF. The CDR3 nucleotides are TGTGCCAGCGTACCGGACACATCCTACGAGCAGTACTTC. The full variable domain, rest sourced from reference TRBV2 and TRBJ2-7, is EPEVTQTPSHQVTQMGQEVILRCVPISNHLYFYWYRQILGQKVEFLVSFYNNEISEKSEIFDDQFSVERPDGSNFTLKIRSTKLEDSAMYFCASVPDTSYEQYFGPGTRLTVT.

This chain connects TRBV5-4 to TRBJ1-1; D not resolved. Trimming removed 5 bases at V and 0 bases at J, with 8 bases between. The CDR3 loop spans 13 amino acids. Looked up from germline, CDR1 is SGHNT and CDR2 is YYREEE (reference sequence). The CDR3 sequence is CASRRALNTEAFF. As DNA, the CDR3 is TGTGCCAGCAGACGGGCCTTGAACACTGAAGCTTTCTTT.

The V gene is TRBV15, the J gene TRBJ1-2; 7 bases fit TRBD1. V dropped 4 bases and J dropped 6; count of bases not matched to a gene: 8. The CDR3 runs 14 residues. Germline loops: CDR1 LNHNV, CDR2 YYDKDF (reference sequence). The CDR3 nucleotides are TGTGCCACCAGCACGCGCGTTACAGGGGATGGCTACACCTTC. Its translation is CATSTRVTGDGYTF.

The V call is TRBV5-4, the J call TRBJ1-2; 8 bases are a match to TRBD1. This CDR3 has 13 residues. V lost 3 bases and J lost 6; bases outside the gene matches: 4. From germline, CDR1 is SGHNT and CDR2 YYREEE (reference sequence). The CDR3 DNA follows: TGTGCCAGCAGCTGGACAGGGAATGATGGCTACACCTTC. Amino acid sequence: CASSWTGNDGYTF.

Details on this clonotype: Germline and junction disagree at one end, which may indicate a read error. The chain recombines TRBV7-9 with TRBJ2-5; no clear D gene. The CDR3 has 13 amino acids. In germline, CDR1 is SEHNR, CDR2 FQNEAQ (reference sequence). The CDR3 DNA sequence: TGTGCCAGCAGCCCTGAGAGTCAGGAGACCCGGTACTTC. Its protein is CASSPESQETRYF.

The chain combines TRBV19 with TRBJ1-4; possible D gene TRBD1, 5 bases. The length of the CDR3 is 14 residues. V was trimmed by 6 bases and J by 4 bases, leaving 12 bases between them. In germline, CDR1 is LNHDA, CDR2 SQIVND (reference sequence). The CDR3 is CASSPGSHNEKLFF. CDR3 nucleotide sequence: TGTGCCAGTAGCCCAGGGTCACATAATGAAAAACTGTTTTTT. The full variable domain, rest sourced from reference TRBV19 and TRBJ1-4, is DGGITQSPKYLFRKEGQNVTLSCEQNLNHDAMYWYRQDPGQGLRLIYYSQIVNDFQKGDIAEGYSVSREKKESFPLTVTSAQKNPTAFYLCASSPGSHNEKLFFGSGTQLSVL.

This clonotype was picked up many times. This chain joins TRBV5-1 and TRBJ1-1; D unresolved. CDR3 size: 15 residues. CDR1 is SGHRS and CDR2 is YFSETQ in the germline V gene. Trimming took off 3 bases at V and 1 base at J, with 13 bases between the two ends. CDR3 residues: CASSWTRVGNTEAFF. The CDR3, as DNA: TGCGCCAGCAGCTGGACGAGGGTGGGGAACACTGAAGCTTTCTTT.

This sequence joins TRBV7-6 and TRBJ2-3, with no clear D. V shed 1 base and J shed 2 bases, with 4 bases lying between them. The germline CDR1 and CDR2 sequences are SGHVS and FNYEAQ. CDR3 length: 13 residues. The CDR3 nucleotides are TGTGCCAGCAGCTTAGAAATCACAGATACGCAGTATTTT. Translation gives CASSLEITDTQYF.

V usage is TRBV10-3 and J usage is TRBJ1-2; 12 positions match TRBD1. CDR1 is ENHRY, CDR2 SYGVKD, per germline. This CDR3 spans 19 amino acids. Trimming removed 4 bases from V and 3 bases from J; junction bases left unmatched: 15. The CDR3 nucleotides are TGTGCCATCAGTGTACTACAACCGGGGACAGGGGGCGATGACTATGGCTACACCTTC. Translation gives CAISVLQPGTGGDDYGYTF.

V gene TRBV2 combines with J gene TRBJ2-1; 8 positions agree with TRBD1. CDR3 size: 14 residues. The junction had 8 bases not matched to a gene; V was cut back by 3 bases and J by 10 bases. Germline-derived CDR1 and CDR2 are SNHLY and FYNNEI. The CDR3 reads CASSEGRGPGEQFF. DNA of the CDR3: TGTGCCAGCAGTGAGGGCAGGGGGCCGGGGGAGCAGTTCTTC.

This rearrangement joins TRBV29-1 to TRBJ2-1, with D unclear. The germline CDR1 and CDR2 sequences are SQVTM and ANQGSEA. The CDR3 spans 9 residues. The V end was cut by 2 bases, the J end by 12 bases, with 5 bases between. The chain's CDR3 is CSVESLQFF. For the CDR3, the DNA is TGCAGCGTTGAATCGTTGCAGTTCTTC.

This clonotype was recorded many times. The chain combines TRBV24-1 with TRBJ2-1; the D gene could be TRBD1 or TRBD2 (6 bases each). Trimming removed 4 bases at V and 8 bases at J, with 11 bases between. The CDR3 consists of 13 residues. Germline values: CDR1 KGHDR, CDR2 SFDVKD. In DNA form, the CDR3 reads TGTGCCACCAGTGACAACAGGGAGGATGAGCAGTTCTTC. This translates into CATSDNREDEQFF.

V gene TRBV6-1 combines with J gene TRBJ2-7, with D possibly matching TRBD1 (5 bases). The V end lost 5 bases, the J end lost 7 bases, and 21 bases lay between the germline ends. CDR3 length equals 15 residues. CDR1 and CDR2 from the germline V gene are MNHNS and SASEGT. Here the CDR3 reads CASSPGFSSRLEQYF. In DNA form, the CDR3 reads TGTGCCAGCAGTCCAGGGTTCTCCTCTCGGCTAGAGCAGTACTTC.

The DNA for the CDR3 is TGCAGTGCTAGGACTAGCGGGAGGTCCTCCTACAATGAGCAGTTCTTC. Its protein product is CSARTSGRSSYNEQFF. The J gene is TRBJ2-1, the V gene TRBV20-1; 13 nucleotides line up with TRBD2. The CDR3 spans 16 residues. V shed 3 bases and J 0 bases; nucleotides not matched to a gene: 2. Germline CDR1 is DFQATT and CDR2 is SNEGSKA (reference sequence).

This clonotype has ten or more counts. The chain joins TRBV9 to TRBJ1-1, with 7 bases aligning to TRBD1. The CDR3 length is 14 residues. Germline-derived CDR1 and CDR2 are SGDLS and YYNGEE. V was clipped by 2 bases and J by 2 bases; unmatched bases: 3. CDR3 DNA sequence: TGTGCCAGCAGCGTGGGGACAGCCAACACTGAAGCTTTCTTT. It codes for CASSVGTANTEAFF. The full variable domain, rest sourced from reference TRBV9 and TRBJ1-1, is DSGVTQTPKHLITATGQRVTLRCSPRSGDLSVYWYQQSLDQGLQFLIQYYNGEERAKGNILERFSAQQFPDLHSELNLSSLELGDSALYFCASSVGTANTEAFFGQGTRLTVV.

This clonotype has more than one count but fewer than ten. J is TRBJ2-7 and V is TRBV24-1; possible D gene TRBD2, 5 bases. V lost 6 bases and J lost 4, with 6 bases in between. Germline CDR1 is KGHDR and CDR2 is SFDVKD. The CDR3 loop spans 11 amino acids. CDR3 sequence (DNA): TGTGCCACCAGTTCGGGATACGAGCAGTACTTC. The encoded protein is CATSSGYEQYF.

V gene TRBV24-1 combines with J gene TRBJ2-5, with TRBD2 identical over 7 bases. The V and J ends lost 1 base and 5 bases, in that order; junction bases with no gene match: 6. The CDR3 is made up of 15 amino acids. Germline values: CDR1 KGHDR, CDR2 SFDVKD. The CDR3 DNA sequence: TGTGCCACCAGTGATTTAAACAGCGGGACGGAGACCCAGTACTTC. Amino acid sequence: CATSDLNSGTETQYF.

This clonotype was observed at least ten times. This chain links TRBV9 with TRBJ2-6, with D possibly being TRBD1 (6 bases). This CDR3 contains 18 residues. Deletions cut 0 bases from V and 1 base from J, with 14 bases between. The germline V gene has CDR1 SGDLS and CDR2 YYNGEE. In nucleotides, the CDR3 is TGTGCCAGCAGCGTAGGGATGGGGGCGTTGTCTGGGGCCAACGTCCTGACTTTC. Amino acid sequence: CASSVGMGALSGANVLTF.

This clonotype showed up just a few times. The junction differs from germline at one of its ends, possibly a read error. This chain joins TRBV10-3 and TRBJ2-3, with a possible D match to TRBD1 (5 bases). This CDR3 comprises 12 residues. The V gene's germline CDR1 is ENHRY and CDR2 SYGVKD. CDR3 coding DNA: TGTGCCATCAGTGAGTCTCAGGGAATGGCGCATTTT. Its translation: CAISESQGMAHF.

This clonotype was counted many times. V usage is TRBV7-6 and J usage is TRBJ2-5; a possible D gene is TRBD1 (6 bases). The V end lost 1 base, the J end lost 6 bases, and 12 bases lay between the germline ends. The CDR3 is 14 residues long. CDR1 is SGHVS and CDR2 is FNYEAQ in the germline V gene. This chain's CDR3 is CASSLEQGRKTQYF. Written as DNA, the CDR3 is TGTGCCAGCAGCTTAGAACAGGGCCGAAAGACCCAGTACTTC.

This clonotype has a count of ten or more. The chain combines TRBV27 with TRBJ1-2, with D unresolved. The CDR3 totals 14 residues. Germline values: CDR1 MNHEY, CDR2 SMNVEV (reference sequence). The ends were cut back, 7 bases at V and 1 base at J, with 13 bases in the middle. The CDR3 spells CASKEVGRNYGYTF. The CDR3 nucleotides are TGTGCCAGCAAGGAGGTGGGCCGTAACTATGGCTACACCTTC.

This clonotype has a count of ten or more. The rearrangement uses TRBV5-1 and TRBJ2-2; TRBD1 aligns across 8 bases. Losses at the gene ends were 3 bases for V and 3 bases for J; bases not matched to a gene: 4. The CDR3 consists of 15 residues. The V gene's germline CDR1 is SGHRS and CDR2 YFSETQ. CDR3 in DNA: TGCGCCAGCAGCTGGCAGGGGGCCTACACCGGGGAGCTGTTTTTT. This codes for CASSWQGAYTGELFF.

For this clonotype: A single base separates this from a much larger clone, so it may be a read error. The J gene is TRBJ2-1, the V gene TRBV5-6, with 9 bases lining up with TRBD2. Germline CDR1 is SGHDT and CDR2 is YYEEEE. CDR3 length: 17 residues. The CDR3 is CASSLAGSGGPYNEQLF. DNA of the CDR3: TGTGCCAGCAGCTTGGCCGGTAGCGGGGGTCCCTACAATGAGCAGCTCTTC.

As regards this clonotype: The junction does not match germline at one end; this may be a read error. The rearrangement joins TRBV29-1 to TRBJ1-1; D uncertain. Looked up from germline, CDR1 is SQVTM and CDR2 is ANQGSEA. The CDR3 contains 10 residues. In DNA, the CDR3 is TGCAGCGTTGTTGAAGTTGCAGCTTTCTTC. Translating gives CSVVEVAAFF.

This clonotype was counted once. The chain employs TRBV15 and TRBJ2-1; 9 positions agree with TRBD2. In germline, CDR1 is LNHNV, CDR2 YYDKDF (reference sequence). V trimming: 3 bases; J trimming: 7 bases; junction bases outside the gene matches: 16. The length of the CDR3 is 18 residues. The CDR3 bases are TGTGCCACCAGCAGCTTGTGGCCCGCGGGGGGGCCGAGGAATGAGCAGTTCTTC. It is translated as CATSSLWPAGGPRNEQFF.